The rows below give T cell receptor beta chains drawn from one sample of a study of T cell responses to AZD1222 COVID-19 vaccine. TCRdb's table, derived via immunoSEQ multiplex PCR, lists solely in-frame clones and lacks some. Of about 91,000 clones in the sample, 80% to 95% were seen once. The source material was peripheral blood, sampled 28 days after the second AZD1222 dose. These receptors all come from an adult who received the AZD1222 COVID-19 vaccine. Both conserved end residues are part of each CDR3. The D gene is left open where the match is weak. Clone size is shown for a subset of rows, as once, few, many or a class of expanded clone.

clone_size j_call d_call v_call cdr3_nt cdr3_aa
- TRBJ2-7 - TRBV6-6 TGTGCCAGCAGACTACCAGGGGGGATCAACGAGCAGTACTTC CASRLPGGINEQYF
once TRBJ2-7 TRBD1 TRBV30 TGTGCCTGGAGTGGCCCTCAGGGGGTCTCCTACGAGCAGTACTTC CAWSGPQGVSYEQYF
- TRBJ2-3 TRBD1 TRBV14 TGTGCCAGCAGCGAAGGGACAGGCTCTAGCACAGATACGCAGTATTTT CASSEGTGSSTDTQYF
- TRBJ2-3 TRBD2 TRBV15 TGTGCCACCAGCAGAGATGGATTGGCTAGCGGTGCTAGCACAGATACGCAGTATTTT CATSRDGLASGASTDTQYF
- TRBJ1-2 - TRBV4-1 TGCGCCAGCAGCCAAGGGACAGCAGTTCTCTATGGCTACACCTTC CASSQGTAVLYGYTF
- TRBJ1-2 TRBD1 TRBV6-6 TGTGCCAGCAGTTACGACAGGGGGGCCAACTATGGCTACACCTTC CASSYDRGANYGYTF
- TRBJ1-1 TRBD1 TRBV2 TGTGCCAGATCATGGGACAGGGCCACTGAAGCTTTCTTT CARSWDRATEAFF
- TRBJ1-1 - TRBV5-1 TGCGCCAGCCAGCGAGAACTGAACACTGAAGCTTTCTTT CASQRELNTEAFF
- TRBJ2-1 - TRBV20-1 TGCAGTGCTAGTAACAGGGTTGGGGGTGAGCAGTTCTTC CSASNRVGGEQFF
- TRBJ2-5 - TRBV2 TGTGCCAGCAGCGGGCAGGCGGGGCCAGGGGATGAGACCCAGTACTTC CASSGQAGPGDETQYF
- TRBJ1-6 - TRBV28 TGTGCCAGCAGTCCCCCCGATCGGTACTATAATTCACCCCTCCACTTT CASSPPDRYYNSPLHF
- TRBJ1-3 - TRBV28 TGTGCCAGCAGTAAACAAGGGGTCGGGGACACCATATATTTT CASSKQGVGDTIYF
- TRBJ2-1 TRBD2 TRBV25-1 TGTGCCAGCAGCCAGACTAGCGGGGGGGTAGGTGAGCAGTTCTTC CASSQTSGGVGEQFF
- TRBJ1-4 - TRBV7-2 TGTGCCAGCAGCCGTAATGAAAAACTGTTTTTT CASSRNEKLFF
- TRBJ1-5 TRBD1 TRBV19 TGTGCCAGTAGTACTACAGGGGCTTGGCAGCCCCAGCATTTT CASSTTGAWQPQHF
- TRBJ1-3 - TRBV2 TGTGCCAGCAGCTTTCCGACAGCCGGAAACACCATATATTTT CASSFPTAGNTIYF
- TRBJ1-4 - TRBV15 TGTGCCACCAGGACTCCAACTAATGAAAAACTGTTTTTT CATRTPTNEKLFF
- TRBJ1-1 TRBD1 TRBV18 TGTGCCAGCTCACCCATGACAGGGAGTCCCCAAAACACTGAAGCTTTCTTT CASSPMTGSPQNTEAFF
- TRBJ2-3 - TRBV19 TGTGCCGCTGGGCGGGGTAGCACAGATACGCAGTATTTT CAAGRGSTDTQYF
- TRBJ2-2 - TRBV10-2 TGCGCCAGCAGTTTGGGGCGGACCACCGGGGAGCTGTTTTTT CASSLGRTTGELFF
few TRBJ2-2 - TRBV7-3 TGTGCCAGCAGCTTAACCAGCCTCTCCACCTTGAACACCGGGGAGCTGTTTTTT CASSLTSLSTLNTGELFF
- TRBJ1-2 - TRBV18 TGTGCCAGCTCACCATTAGGAGGGAAGGAGATGAATGGCTACACCTTC CASSPLGGKEMNGYTF
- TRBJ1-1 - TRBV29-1 TGCAGCGTGACGGCCCCGGCGAACACTGAAGCTTTCTTT CSVTAPANTEAFF
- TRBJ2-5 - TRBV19 TGTGCCAGTAGTGCAGGAGAGACCCAGTACTTC CASSAGETQYF
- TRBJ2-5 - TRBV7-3 TGTGCCAGCAGCACTGACACCCAAGAGACCCAGTACTTC CASSTDTQETQYF
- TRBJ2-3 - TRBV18 TGTGCCAGCTCACCACGGGAAGATACGCAGTATTTT CASSPREDTQYF
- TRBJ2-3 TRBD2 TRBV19 TGTGCCAGTAGCCCTAGCGGGGTGGATACGCAGTATTTT CASSPSGVDTQYF
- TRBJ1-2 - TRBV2 TGTGCCAGCAGTGCGACTAACTATGGCTACACCTTC CASSATNYGYTF
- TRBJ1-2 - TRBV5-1 TGCGCCAGCAGCTTGGTTTCGGACTATGGCTACACCTTC CASSLVSDYGYTF
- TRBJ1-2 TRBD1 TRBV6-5 TGTGCCAGCAGTTACTCGAAGGCAGGGGGGGGAGATGGCTACACCTTC CASSYSKAGGGDGYTF
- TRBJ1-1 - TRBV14 TGTGCCAGCAGCCCCCGGGGTCTGAACAGGGTCTGGGGCCTGAACACTGAAGCTTTCTTT CASSPRGLNRVWGLNTEAFF
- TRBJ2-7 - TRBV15 TGTGCCACCAGCAGAGATTTGGGCACAGCGGGCGAGCAGTACTTC CATSRDLGTAGEQYF
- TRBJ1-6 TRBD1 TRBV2 TGTGCCAGCAGTACAGGGGGCGTCGTCTATAATTCACCCCTCCACTTT CASSTGGVVYNSPLHF
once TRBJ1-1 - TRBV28 TGTGCCAGCAGTTTCGACCGGATGGGTGGAGCTTTCTTT CASSFDRMGGAFF
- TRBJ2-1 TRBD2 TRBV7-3 TGTGCCAGCAGCTTAGGATGGACTAGCGGGGGGAATGAGCAGTTCTTC CASSLGWTSGGNEQFF
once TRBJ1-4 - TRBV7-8 TGTGCCAGCAGCTCCCGAGGGGGTAATGAAAAACTGTTTTTT CASSSRGGNEKLFF
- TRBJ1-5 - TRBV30 TGTGCCTGGAGTGTCGAGGGTCAGCCCCAGCATTTT CAWSVEGQPQHF
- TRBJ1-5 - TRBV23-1 TGCGCCAGCAGTCCTTGTGGCCAGGGGTCCTTTAGTCAGCCCCAGCATTTT CASSPCGQGSFSQPQHF
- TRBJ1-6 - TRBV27 TGTGCCAGCAGAGGGTATAATTCACCCCTCCACTTT CASRGYNSPLHF
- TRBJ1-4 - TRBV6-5 TGTGCCAGCAGTTACGGTCCTTACAGTAAAAATGAAAAACTGTTTTTT CASSYGPYSKNEKLFF
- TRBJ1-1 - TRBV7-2 TGTGCCAGCAGCTTAGCGGCGGCCACAACCGAAGAGGCTTTCTTT CASSLAAATTEEAFF
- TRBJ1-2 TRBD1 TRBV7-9 TGTGCCAGCAGCTCCAGGACAGGATATGGCTACACCTTC CASSSRTGYGYTF
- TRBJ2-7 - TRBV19 TGTGCCAGTAGTATGGGACATCGCGAGTCCTACGAGCAGTACTTC CASSMGHRESYEQYF
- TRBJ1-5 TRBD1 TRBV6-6 TGTGCCAGCAGTGGACAGGGGACGCAGCCCCAGCATTTT CASSGQGTQPQHF
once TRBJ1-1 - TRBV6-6 TGTGCCAGCAGTTACCCGAACACTGAAGCTTTCTTT CASSYPNTEAFF
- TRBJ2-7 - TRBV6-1 TGTGCCAGCAGTCAAACGTGGCAGTTCTACGAGCAGTACTTC CASSQTWQFYEQYF
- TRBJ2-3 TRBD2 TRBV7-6 TGTGCCAGCAGCTCGACTAGCGGGGGCACAGATACGCAGTATTTT CASSSTSGGTDTQYF
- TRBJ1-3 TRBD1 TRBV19 TGTGCCAGTAGTGCCAAAGGAGAGGGAGGACAGGTTCGCTACTCTGGAAACACCATATATTTT CASSAKGEGGQVRYSGNTIYF
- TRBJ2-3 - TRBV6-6 TGTGCCAGCAGTTACGGGGGTGGGGCCACAGATACGCAGTATTTT CASSYGGGATDTQYF